This T cell receptor (beta chain) was obtained from a study of cytomegalovirus exposure and HLA in healthy donors. At the level of the study: Findings of an earlier analysis included roughly 110 million unique TCR beta sequences from about 180 million T cells. Most genotyped donors, about four fifths of 350 to 500, had Caucasian-associated genetic ancestry. Study observations and caveats: A previous analysis found most TCR beta V segments productive roughly 87% or roughly 30% of the time. In a later analysis, CMV-associated beta chains were mostly HLA-associated, it appeared.

Only a few counts were recorded for this clone. As yet, its antigen is unknown. The germline CDR1 and CDR2 sequences are MGHDK and SYGVNS. Trimming shortened V by 2 bases and J by 3 bases, and 16 bases separated the two germline ends. The CDR3 covers 16 residues. The PCR made use of 60 Vbeta and 13 Jbeta primers. The assay was immunoSEQ multiplex PCR, and TCRdb's table has in-frame clones only and misses some. The sample includes around 160,000 clones, about three quarters of them seen just once. The rearrangement uses TRBV25-1 and TRBJ1-2; D call uncertain. The TCR was taken from a man in his forties in good health and CMV-seropositive. Sequencing was carried out using PBMCs. CDR3 region: CASSEPPGRGDYGYTF. CDR3 bases: TGTGCCAGCAGTGAACCCCCCGGGAGAGGTGACTATGGCTACACCTTC.